The 10 T cell receptor beta chains presented below share a single source sample, sequenced in a study of tumor-infiltrating lymphocytes in primary liver carcinoma. Co-extracting RNA and DNA was done with about 20-33 mg of unsorted bulk tissue as input. Total RNA amounting to roughly 0.5 ug was the source from which TCR beta cDNA was made with a constant-region primer. For TCR beta, libraries were produced by three nested multiplex PCR rounds using slightly modified ARM-PCR. Researchers ran the first two PCR rounds for 9 to 10 cycles each with TRBV1-TRBV30 forward primers and a C-beta reverse primer. TCRdb reanalysed the multiplex PCR reads using MiXCR and keeps one entry per CDR3 protein. The table lists some 64,000 distinct CDR3 sequences, about 65% of them singletons, with around 44% in the top ten. The sequencing sample was made of liver tumor tissue from sampling region 4. Specified subset: tumor region T4, right-lateral pole. The receptors come from a man in his forties or fifties with primary liver carcinoma and hepatitis B virus infection.

Ten or more counts support this clonotype. The chain recombines TRBV9 with TRBJ2-7, with 10 bases identical to TRBD2. Germline V gives CDR1 SGDLS, CDR2 YYNGEE. The CDR3 contains 17 residues. V dropped 4 bases and J dropped 5; count of bases not matched to a gene: 15. The CDR3 bases are TGTGCCAGCAGCCCCGGGCTAGCGGGAGTATCATCCCACGAGCAGTACTTC. Its translation: CASSPGLAGVSSHEQYF.

Of note for this clonotype: A read error is likely, as this CDR3 ends without the conserved phenylalanine or tryptophan. The DNA is omitted, as the CDR3 cannot be located on it reliably, and the CDR3 follows TCRdb's listing. This sequence joins TRBV30 and TRBJ2-4. The CDR3 totals 14 residues, both ends included. CDR1 GTSNPN and CDR2 SVGIG come from the germline V gene (reference sequence). CDR3 loop: CAWSVALAKNIQCI.

To note about this clonotype: Given the absence of the conserved phenylalanine or tryptophan at the CDR3 end, a read error is likely. The DNA is left out, because the CDR3 cannot be placed on it with certainty; the CDR3 is given as TCRdb lists it. V usage is TRBV7-9 and J usage is TRBJ2-7; TRBD2 is taken as the D call from the table, unchecked against the DNA. CDR1 is SEHNR and CDR2 is FQNEAQ in the germline V gene (reference sequence). The CDR3 spans 18 amino acids, including both terminal residues. CDR3 residues: CASSGGTSGNQRPYGRYL.

In the case of this clonotype: The junction shows a germline mismatch at one end, possibly a read error. The rearrangement uses TRBV4-1 and TRBJ2-1; no reliable D call. CDR3 length equals 14 residues. The V gene's germline CDR1 is MGHRA and CDR2 YSYEKL. The CDR3 DNA sequence: TGCGCCAGCAGCCAAGCGGGTTTAGTATGTGAGCATTTCTTC. This translates into CASSQAGLVCEHFF.

This chain connects TRBV11-2 to TRBJ2-6, with D perhaps TRBD1 (5 bases). CDR1 is SGHAT, CDR2 FQNNGV, per germline. The CDR3 runs 15 residues. Trimming left V 6 bases short and J 2 bases short, with 11 bases between. The CDR3 DNA sequence: TGTGCCAGCAGTTTGGACACGGCTGGGGCCAACGTCCTGACTTTC. Its translation is CASSLDTAGANVLTF.

As regards this clonotype: This may be a read error: a much more frequent sequence differs by one nucleotide. The chain uses TRBV7-8 and TRBJ2-5; D is perhaps TRBD2 (6 bases). CDR1 is SGHVS and CDR2 is FQNEAQ in the germline V gene. The V and J ends lost 1 base and 1 base respectively, with 13 bases between them. The CDR3 has 16 residues. CDR3 region: CASSLVRAGRQETQYF. The CDR3 coding sequence is TGTGCCAGCAGCTTAGTTAGGGCGGGACGCCAAGAGACCCAGTACTTC.

Comment on this clonotype: Without the conserved terminal phenylalanine or tryptophan, this CDR3 likely stems from a read error. V usage is TRBV11-3 and J usage is TRBJ2-5, with unresolved D. The CDR3 contains 12 residues. The germline CDR1 and CDR2 sequences are SGHNT and YENEEA. CDR3 nucleotide sequence: TGTGCCAGCGGCTTAGACGCAGAGACCCAGTACTTA. Residues: CASGLDAETQYL.

The chain couples TRBV4-2 to TRBJ2-2; D not resolved. The germline V and J ends were trimmed by 3 bases and 8 bases, with 13 bases remaining between them. The germline V gene encodes CDR1 LGHNA and CDR2 YNFKEQ. The CDR3 sequence is 14 residues long. In nucleotides, the CDR3 is TGTGCCAGCAGCCATGATCATGTGGGAGGGGAGCTGTTTTTT. Translation: CASSHDHVGGELFF.

Comments on this clonotype: This may come from a read error, since a much larger clone is one base off. The chain joins TRBV6-1 to TRBJ1-5, with 8 bases fitting TRBD1. The CDR3 is 17 residues long. Germline CDR1 reads MNHNS; CDR2 reads SASEGT. The CDR3 DNA follows: TGTGCCAGCATATTCACCTTCGGACAGGGAGGCGATCAGCCCCAGCAATTT. Translated: CASIFTFGQGGDQPQQF.

Worth noting for this clonotype: At one end, the junction sequence differs from germline, possibly due to a read error. V usage is TRBV5-8 and J usage is TRBJ1-5; 7 positions match TRBD1. CDR3 length: 15 amino acids. Germline V gives CDR1 SGHTS, CDR2 YDEGEE. In nucleotides, the CDR3 is TGTGCCGGCAGCTCCCTTCGAGGGGGCAATCAGCCCCAGCGTTTT. Protein: CAGSSLRGGNQPQRF.